This entry lists 12 T cell receptor beta chains sequenced from one sample in a study of T-cell reconstitution after alpha-beta-depleted transplantation in children. Using unique molecular identifiers, the investigators prepared the TCRbeta library. Using its own MiXCR run on the PCR reads, TCRdb lists one record per CDR3 protein. The table has more than 450,000 distinct CDR3 sequences, 15% to 20% seen once. The sequenced sample was PBMCs from the stem cell graft donor, obtained from the stem cell graft. These receptor sequences come from a human donor who donated a stem cell graft to a child with acute lymphoblastic leukemia.

This clonotype was seen a few times. The chain has TRBV5-1 and TRBJ2-1, with D tentatively TRBD2 (6 bases). V was trimmed by 6 bases and J by 6 bases, leaving 22 bases between them. The CDR3 is 16 amino acids. CDR1 SGHRS and CDR2 YFSETQ come from the germline V gene. CDR3 DNA: TGCGCCAGCACCATGGAGGGTACAGCGGACTTCAATGAGCAGTTCTTC. This encodes CASTMEGTADFNEQFF. The complete variable domain, with remaining parts taken from reference TRBV5-1 and TRBJ2-1, reads KAGVTQTPRYLIKTRGQQVTLSCSPISGHRSVSWYQQTPGQGLQFLFEYFSETQRNKGNFPGRFSGRQFSNSRSEMNVSTLELGDSALYLCASTMEGTADFNEQFFGPGTRLTVL.

The J gene is TRBJ2-2, the V gene TRBV18; 9 nucleotides align to TRBD1. The CDR3 contains 15 residues. After removal of 0 bases from V and 6 bases from J, the junction contained 2 bases not matched to a gene. The V gene's germline CDR1 is KGHSH and CDR2 LQKENI. CDR3 sequence reads: CASSPPGQGSGELFF. CDR3 coding DNA: TGTGCCAGCTCACCACCGGGACAGGGCTCCGGGGAGCTGTTTTTT.

The chain recombines TRBV7-3 with TRBJ2-2, with D uncertain. V was shortened by 8 bases and J by 0 bases, with 19 bases between the two germline ends. The CDR3 runs 17 residues. The germline gives CDR1 SGHTA, CDR2 FQGTGA. The CDR3 sequence is CASGKPTDLSNTGELFF. The CDR3 DNA follows: TGTGCCAGCGGCAAACCCACGGACCTTTCGAACACCGGGGAGCTGTTTTTT.

This clonotype has more than one count but fewer than ten. The rearrangement links TRBV6-5 to TRBJ1-2; no reliable D call. CDR3 size: 12 residues. The germline V gene encodes CDR1 MNHEY and CDR2 SVGAGI. V dropped 3 bases and J dropped 8 bases, with 10 bases sitting between them. In nucleotides, the CDR3 is TGTGCCAGCAGTTATATAGGGAACGGCTACACCTTC. Translating gives CASSYIGNGYTF.

This clonotype was picked up a small number of times. The chain carries TRBV5-1 and TRBJ2-4; 8 nucleotides line up with TRBD2. The V segment lost 3 bases and the J segment 1 base; nucleotides outside the gene matches: 18. The CDR3 is 20 residues long. The germline V gene encodes CDR1 SGHRS and CDR2 YFSETQ. The CDR3 here is CASSWSQREFFSGAKNIQYF. DNA for the CDR3: TGCGCCAGCAGCTGGTCCCAGCGGGAGTTTTTCAGCGGCGCCAAAAACATTCAGTACTTC.

This sequence joins TRBV18 and TRBJ2-7; TRBD1 matches at 9 bases. The CDR3 totals 17 residues. With V trimmed by 2 bases and J by 2 bases, 10 bases remained unmatched. Germline V gene lookup returns CDR1 KGHSH and CDR2 LQKENI. CDR3: CASSPTLRQGDTYEQYF. Here the CDR3 DNA reads TGTGCCAGCTCACCAACGCTTCGACAGGGGGATACCTACGAGCAGTACTTC.

This chain joins TRBV7-2 and TRBJ2-7; D gene unclear. The CDR3 runs to 14 residues. The germline V gene encodes CDR1 SGHTA and CDR2 FQGNSA. The V end was cut by 3 bases, the J end by 2 bases, with 11 bases between. The CDR3 sequence: CASSFSAVTYEQYF. CDR3 bases: TGTGCCAGCAGCTTTAGTGCCGTTACCTACGAGCAGTACTTC.

This clonotype was observed at least ten times. One end of the junction fails to match germline, which may point to a read error. The chain is built from TRBV5-1 and TRBJ2-2; D uncertain. Germline assignment: CDR1 SGHRS and CDR2 YFSETQ. CDR3 size: 11 residues. CDR3 in amino acids: CASSLNGELFF. The DNA for the CDR3 is TGTGCCAGCAGCTTAAACGGGGAGCTGTTTTTT.

Note on this clonotype: A read error may account for a junction end that differs from germline. V and J are TRBV6-1 and TRBJ1-1; 7 nucleotides align to TRBD1. The CDR3 is made up of 13 amino acids. Per germline, CDR1 MNHNS and CDR2 SASEGT. The CDR3 DNA follows: TGTGACAGCAGTGGACAGGTGAACACTGAAGCTTTCTTT. Encoded protein: CDSSGQVNTEAFF.

The chain couples TRBV2 to TRBJ1-5; D not resolved. The CDR3 covers 14 residues. Trimming removed 5 bases at V and 6 bases at J, with 14 bases between. Germline CDR1 and CDR2: SNHLY and FYNNEI. The CDR3 spells CASSYTEEAQPQHF. CDR3 sequence (DNA): TGTGCCAGCAGTTATACAGAGGAGGCTCAGCCCCAGCATTTT.

CDR3 protein: CASSLAHATNEKLFF. Here the CDR3 DNA reads TGCGCCAGCAGCTTGGCGCACGCAACTAATGAAAAACTGTTTTTT. This chain connects TRBV5-1 to TRBJ1-4, with D unresolved. The CDR3 loop spans 15 amino acids. Germline assignment: CDR1 SGHRS and CDR2 YFSETQ. V lost 0 bases and J 0 bases, leaving 6 bases between the germline ends. The whole variable domain, remainder taken from reference TRBV5-1 and TRBJ1-4, is KAGVTQTPRYLIKTRGQQVTLSCSPISGHRSVSWYQQTPGQGLQFLFEYFSETQRNKGNFPGRFSGRQFSNSRSEMNVSTLELGDSALYLCASSLAHATNEKLFFGSGTQLSVL.

This clonotype was observed a few times. CDR3 sequence (DNA): TGCAGTGGACTAGAAGACACCGGGGAGCTGTTTTTT. Translation: CSGLEDTGELFF. V and J are TRBV20-1 and TRBJ2-2; weak D call: TRBD2 (6 bases). Germline CDR1 reads DFQATT; CDR2 reads SNEGSKA (reference sequence). With 7 bases removed from V and 3 bases from J, the gap between germline ends came to 9 bases. The CDR3 has 12 amino acids.